The present T cell receptor beta chain was sequenced within a study of CD8+CD57+ T cells in acquired aplastic anemia. As for the study in general: On average, sorted CD4+ and CD8+ cells gave 3 to 3.5 ug of DNA. Where healthy donors were concerned, CD4+ cells averaged about 11 million reads. Broader study findings: With respect to CD8+ Simpson's diversity, patients and controls did not differ significantly. There were 25 to 35 CD8+ CDR3 sequences that occurred in both patients and controls.

This clonotype has just a few counts. Its antigen is not known. Investigators profiled TCR beta VDJ and CDR3 from genomic DNA template. TCRdb fed the reads into MiXCR, producing one record per CDR3 protein. The sample shows about 170,000 distinct CDR3 sequences, approximately 60% of them seen only once. The sample comprised sorted CD4+, CD8+, or CD8+CD57+ T cells (not recorded which) from PBMCs. This clonotype was sampled from a human donor in good health.

CDR3 in amino acids: CSARDKGVDGELFF. CDR3 nucleotide sequence: TGCAGTGCTAGAGATAAGGGGGTCGACGGGGAGCTGTTTTTT. J is TRBJ2-2 and V is TRBV20-1, with D possibly matching TRBD1 (6 bases). The CDR3 extends over 14 amino acids. The V gene's germline CDR1 is DFQATT and CDR2 SNEGSKA (reference sequence). The V and J ends lost 0 bases and 7 bases respectively, with 12 bases between them.